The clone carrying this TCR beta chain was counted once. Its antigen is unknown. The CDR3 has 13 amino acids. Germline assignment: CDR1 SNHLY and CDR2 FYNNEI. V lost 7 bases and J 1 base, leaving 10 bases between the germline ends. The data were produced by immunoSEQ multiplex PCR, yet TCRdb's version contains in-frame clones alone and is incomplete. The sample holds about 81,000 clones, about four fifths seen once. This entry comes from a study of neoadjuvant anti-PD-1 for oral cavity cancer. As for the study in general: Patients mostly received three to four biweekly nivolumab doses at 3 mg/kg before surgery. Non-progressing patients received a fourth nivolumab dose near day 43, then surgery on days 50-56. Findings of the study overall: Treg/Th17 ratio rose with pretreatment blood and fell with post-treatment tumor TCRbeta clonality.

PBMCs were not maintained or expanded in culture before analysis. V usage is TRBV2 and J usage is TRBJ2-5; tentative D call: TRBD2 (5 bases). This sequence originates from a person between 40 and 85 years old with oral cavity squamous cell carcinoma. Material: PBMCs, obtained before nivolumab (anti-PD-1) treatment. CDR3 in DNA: TGTGCCAGCACCCCTAGCCCCCAAGAGACCCAGTACTTC. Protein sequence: CASTPSPQETQYF.